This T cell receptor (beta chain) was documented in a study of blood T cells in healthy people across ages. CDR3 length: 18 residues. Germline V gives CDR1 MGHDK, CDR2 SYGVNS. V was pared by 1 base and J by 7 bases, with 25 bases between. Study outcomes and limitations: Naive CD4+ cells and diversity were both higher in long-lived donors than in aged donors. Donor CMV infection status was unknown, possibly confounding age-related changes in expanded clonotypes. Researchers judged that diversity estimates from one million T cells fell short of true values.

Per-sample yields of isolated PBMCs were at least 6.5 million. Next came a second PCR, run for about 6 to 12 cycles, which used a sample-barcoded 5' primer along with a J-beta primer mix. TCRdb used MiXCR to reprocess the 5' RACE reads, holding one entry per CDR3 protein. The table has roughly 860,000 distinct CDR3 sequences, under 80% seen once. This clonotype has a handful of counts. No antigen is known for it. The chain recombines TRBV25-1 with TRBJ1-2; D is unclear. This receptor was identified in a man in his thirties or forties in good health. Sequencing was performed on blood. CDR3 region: CASSELWVSGGGVGGYTF. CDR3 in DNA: TGTGCCAGCAGTGAATTGTGGGTCTCGGGCGGTGGTGTAGGTGGCTACACCTTC.